These 32 T cell receptor beta chains were all obtained from the same sample, sequenced in a study of PD-1 blockade in classical Hodgkin lymphoma. TCRdb's table, derived via immunoSEQ multiplex PCR, lists solely in-frame clones and lacks some. The data contain about 22,000 clones, about 74% of them singletons. Brentuximab vedotin exposure varied among the patients, all of whom had relapsed after autologous stem cell transplantation. The sequencing here drew on peripheral blood mononuclear cells (PBMCs), taken before the second cycle of nivolumab. Every receptor here comes from a human donor with classical Hodgkin lymphoma.

J is TRBJ2-3 and V is TRBV19; 12 nucleotides line up with TRBD2. V was pared by 8 bases and J by 0 bases, with 15 bases of the junction left unmatched. Germline V gene data show CDR1 as LNHDA and CDR2 as SQIVND (reference sequence). The CDR3 spans 19 residues. This CDR3 reads CASPRSWAGTSGSTDTQYF. In DNA form, the CDR3 reads TGTGCCAGTCCCCGTTCATGGGCCGGGACTAGCGGGAGCACAGATACGCAGTATTTT.

The rearrangement links TRBV6-6 to TRBJ2-7; D remains ambiguous. This CDR3 contains 15 residues. The ends were cut back, 7 bases at V and 4 bases at J, with 20 bases in the middle. Germline CDR1 reads MNHNY; CDR2 reads SVGAGI (reference sequence). In DNA, the CDR3 is TGTGCCAGCATTGGACGATCCACCACCATTTACGAGCAGTACTTC. As protein: CASIGRSTTIYEQYF.

The chain's CDR3 is CASSVAGGYNEQFF. The CDR3 DNA sequence: TGTGCCAGCAGTGTAGCGGGAGGGTACAATGAGCAGTTCTTC. The rearrangement joins TRBV28 to TRBJ2-1; 11 bases map to TRBD2. Germline V gene data show CDR1 as MDHEN and CDR2 as SYDVKM. The CDR3 is 14 amino acids. V gave up 5 bases and J gave up 4 bases; unmatched junction bases: 1.

V and J are TRBV2 and TRBJ1-6; 8 bases fit TRBD1. The CDR3 has 14 amino acids. J lost 6 bases, V lost 4 bases, and 2 bases had no gene match. In germline, CDR1 is SNHLY, CDR2 FYNNEI. The CDR3 coding sequence is TGTGCCAGCAGTGGGGACAGGATTAATTCACCCCTCCACTTT. Protein sequence: CASSGDRINSPLHF.

J is TRBJ1-1 and V is TRBV27; D not certain. From germline, CDR1 is MNHEY and CDR2 SMNVEV (reference sequence). V lost 1 base and J lost 1, with 16 bases in between. This CDR3 has 17 amino acids. Here the CDR3 reads CASSLLPVLAANTEAFF. The CDR3 DNA follows: TGTGCCAGCAGTTTATTACCGGTTCTCGCAGCGAACACTGAAGCTTTCTTT.

V and J are TRBV27 and TRBJ2-7; no definite D call. This CDR3 is 17 amino acids long. CDR1 and CDR2 (germline): MNHEY, SMNVEV (reference sequence). Trimming stripped 6 bases from V and 2 bases from J, with 23 bases between. The chain's CDR3 is CASRENSWQAGPYEQYF. The CDR3 DNA follows: TGTGCCAGCAGGGAGAACTCTTGGCAGGCCGGCCCCTACGAGCAGTACTTC.

This chain links TRBV6-1 with TRBJ1-3, with D possibly TRBD1 on 5 matching bases. Deletions cut 3 bases from V and 0 bases from J, with 12 bases between. Germline lookup yields CDR1 MNHNS and CDR2 SASEGT. The CDR3 totals 16 residues. CDR3 nucleotide sequence: TGTGCCAGCAGTGACGGAACAGGTCGCTCTGGAAACACCATATATTTT. This sequence encodes CASSDGTGRSGNTIYF.

This chain connects TRBV6-6 to TRBJ2-7; D remains ambiguous. This CDR3 region has 16 residues. Germline loops: CDR1 MNHNY, CDR2 SVGAGI (reference sequence). Trimming pared 4 bases from V and 4 bases from J, leaving 20 bases between. CDR3 sequence (DNA): TGTGCCAGCAGTTTTCACCCACCCCACGGACCATACGAGCAGTACTTC. This translates into CASSFHPPHGPYEQYF.

This chain links TRBV4-1 with TRBJ2-5; TRBD2 is a possible D gene (6 bases). Germline V gives CDR1 MGHRA, CDR2 YSYEKL. Trimming shortened V by 4 bases and J by 5 bases, and 14 bases separated the two germline ends. The CDR3 is 14 amino acids. In DNA form, the CDR3 reads TGCGCCAGCAGCCCGCGGGACTTGGGGGAGACCCAGTACTTC. Translating it yields CASSPRDLGETQYF.

This chain uses TRBV28 with TRBJ1-2; possibly TRBD1 for D (6 bases). V lost 7 bases and J 5 bases, leaving 14 bases between the germline ends. The CDR3 extends over 13 amino acids. The germline V gene encodes CDR1 MDHEN and CDR2 SYDVKM. CDR3 region: CASKEDSPYGYTF. The CDR3 DNA reads TGTGCCAGCAAGGAGGACAGCCCATATGGCTACACCTTC.

The chain joins TRBV19 to TRBJ2-3; 7 bases agree with TRBD1. The CDR3 is made up of 15 amino acids. Germline V lookup: CDR1 LNHDA, CDR2 SQIVND (reference sequence). J was trimmed by 4 bases and V by 5 bases; bases with no gene match: 9. The CDR3 DNA reads TGTGCCAGTAGTCTACAGGGGCGCGGTGCAGATACGCAGTATTTT. It encodes CASSLQGRGADTQYF.

This sequence joins TRBV2 and TRBJ1-6, with TRBD1 matching over 8 bases. This CDR3 comprises 15 residues. The junction had 7 bases not matched to a gene; V was cut back by 4 bases and J by 8 bases. Germline loops: CDR1 SNHLY, CDR2 FYNNEI. DNA for the CDR3: TGTGCCAGCAGTGCAGGGGGCCTTTCAGATTCACCCCTCCACTTT. Protein: CASSAGGLSDSPLHF. Drawing the rest from reference TRBV2 and TRBJ1-6, the complete variable domain is EPEVTQTPSHQVTQMGQEVILRCVPISNHLYFYWYRQILGQKVEFLVSFYNNEISEKSEIFDDQFSVERPDGSNFTLKIRSTKLEDSAMYFCASSAGGLSDSPLHFGNGTRLTVT.

The CDR3 nucleotides are TGTGCCAGCAGTTTTTCGGGGAATCAGCCCCAGCATTTT. Translation gives CASSFSGNQPQHF. The genes are TRBV28 and TRBJ1-5; D remains ambiguous. This CDR3 comprises 13 residues. V lost 3 bases, J lost 4 bases, and 7 bases lay in between. CDR1 and CDR2 from the germline V gene are MDHEN and SYDVKM.

The chain combines TRBV6-5 with TRBJ2-3, with D unresolved. The length of the CDR3 is 12 residues. CDR1 and CDR2 (germline): MNHEY, SVGAGI. Deletions cut 6 bases from V and 4 bases from J, with 8 bases between. The CDR3 region is CASRQHADTQYF. The DNA of the CDR3 is TGTGCCAGCAGACAACACGCAGATACGCAGTATTTT.

This clone was detected only once. The rearrangement joins TRBV28 to TRBJ2-5; D gene ambiguous. The CDR3 consists of 14 residues. Germline V gene data show CDR1 as MDHEN and CDR2 as SYDVKM. V was clipped by 5 bases and J by 0 bases, with 10 bases between them. The CDR3 coding sequence is TGTGCCAGCAGTGACGTAACAGACCAAGAGACCCAGTACTTC. Translating gives CASSDVTDQETQYF.

The V gene is TRBV28, the J gene TRBJ1-2; 7 bases line up with TRBD1. The V and J ends lost 5 bases and 6 bases, in that order; junction bases with no gene match: 9. The CDR3 has 14 amino acids. The germline gives CDR1 MDHEN, CDR2 SYDVKM. The CDR3 nucleotides read TGTGCCAGCAGTCGTTACAGGGGTTGGGATGGCTACACCTTC. It yields the protein CASSRYRGWDGYTF.

The chain joins TRBV4-1 to TRBJ1-2, with D perhaps matching TRBD1 (6 bases). The V end lost 2 bases, the J end lost 0 bases, and 16 bases lay between the germline ends. This CDR3 has 17 residues. Germline V lookup: CDR1 MGHRA, CDR2 YSYEKL. The chain's CDR3 is CASSQIRRGRTNYGYTF. Here the CDR3 DNA reads TGCGCCAGCAGCCAAATTCGGAGGGGGAGAACTAACTATGGCTACACCTTC.

The chain joins TRBV5-1 to TRBJ1-1; TRBD1 is a possible D gene (5 bases). The CDR3 contains 13 residues. Germline CDR1 and CDR2: SGHRS and YFSETQ. Deletions cut 4 bases from V and 5 bases from J, with 12 bases between. The chain's CDR3 is CASSADIRTEAFF. CDR3 nucleotides: TGCGCCAGCAGCGCGGACATAAGAACTGAAGCTTTCTTT.

The gene calls are TRBV7-2 and TRBJ2-3; D might be TRBD2 (6 bases). Per the germline V gene, CDR1 is SGHTA and CDR2 is FQGNSA. V was clipped by 2 bases and J by 4 bases, with 19 bases between them. The CDR3 is 17 amino acids. This CDR3 is CASSLYPTREFADTQYF. CDR3 nucleotides: TGTGCCAGCAGCTTATATCCTACCCGGGAGTTTGCAGATACGCAGTATTTT.

Only a few counts were recorded for this clone. V is TRBV6-6 and J is TRBJ1-3; possible D gene TRBD1, 6 bases. This CDR3 is built from 14 residues. The germline CDR1 and CDR2 sequences are MNHNY and SVGAGI (reference sequence). Trimming took off 5 bases at V and 4 bases at J, with 12 bases between the two ends. The DNA of the CDR3 is TGTGCCAGCAGTGACACAGGGAGGGGAAACACCATATATTTT. It is translated as CASSDTGRGNTIYF.

The genes are TRBV19 and TRBJ1-1, with a possible D match to TRBD1 (5 bases). The CDR3 has 14 residues. Germline loops: CDR1 LNHDA, CDR2 SQIVND (reference sequence). Trimming took off 4 bases at V and 4 bases at J, with 13 bases between the two ends. Written as DNA, the CDR3 is TGTGCCAGTAGTACCCACCGGGACGGCACTGAAGCTTTCTTT. Protein: CASSTHRDGTEAFF.

This sequence joins TRBV29-1 and TRBJ2-5; tentative D call: TRBD1 (5 bases). With 4 bases removed from V and 1 base from J, the gap between germline ends came to 10 bases. The CDR3 is 13 residues long. Germline CDR1 and CDR2: SQVTM and ANQGSEA. The DNA for the CDR3 is TGCAGCGTTGCACGGACACCCCAAGAGACCCAGTACTTC. This sequence encodes CSVARTPQETQYF.

V gene TRBV5-1 combines with J gene TRBJ2-7; 8 nucleotides agree with TRBD2. Looked up from germline, CDR1 is SGHRS and CDR2 is YFSETQ. The length of the CDR3 is 14 residues. Trimming took 4 bases from V and 6 from J; bases not matched to a gene: 9. Written as DNA, the CDR3 is TGCGCCAGCAGCCCGGGGGGGGAGTCCGGCGAGCAGTACTTC. It encodes CASSPGGESGEQYF. The entire variable domain, with the rest obtained from reference TRBV5-1 and TRBJ2-7, is as follows: KAGVTQTPRYLIKTRGQQVTLSCSPISGHRSVSWYQQTPGQGLQFLFEYFSETQRNKGNFPGRFSGRQFSNSRSEMNVSTLELGDSALYLCASSPGGESGEQYFGPGTRLTVT.

CDR3 loop: CASSISSGRGDNEQFF. The CDR3 nucleotides are TGTGCCAGCAGTATATCGAGCGGGAGAGGCGACAATGAGCAGTTCTTC. This chain connects TRBV2 to TRBJ2-1; the match to TRBD2 covers 8 bases. J was trimmed by 5 bases and V by 5 bases; bases with no gene match: 11. The CDR3 runs to 16 residues. Germline CDR1 is SNHLY and CDR2 is FYNNEI. Drawing the rest from reference TRBV2 and TRBJ2-1, the complete variable domain is EPEVTQTPSHQVTQMGQEVILRCVPISNHLYFYWYRQILGQKVEFLVSFYNNEISEKSEIFDDQFSVERPDGSNFTLKIRSTKLEDSAMYFCASSISSGRGDNEQFFGPGTRLTVL.

This clone was counted between two and nine times. The chain recombines TRBV7-6 with TRBJ1-2, with 7 bases matching TRBD1. This CDR3 has 14 residues. Trimming took 4 bases from V and 7 from J; bases not matched to a gene: 9. The germline CDR1 and CDR2 sequences are SGHVS and FNYEAQ. The DNA of the CDR3 is TGTGCCAGCAGCTCCAGAGGGGGCGCGGGTGGCTACACCTTC. Translation gives CASSSRGGAGGYTF. Full variable domain (outside the CDR3, taken from reference TRBV7-6 and TRBJ1-2): GAGVSQSPRYKVTKRGQDVALRCDPISGHVSLYWYRQALGQGPEFLTYFNYEAQQDKSGLPNDRFSAERPEGSISTLTIQRTEQRDSAMYRCASSSRGGAGGYTFGSGTRLTVV.

The rearrangement links TRBV2 to TRBJ2-2; 9 bases map to TRBD1. The germline gives CDR1 SNHLY, CDR2 FYNNEI. The CDR3 spans 15 residues. The V gene end was trimmed by 4 bases and the J gene end by 2 bases; junction bases not matched to a gene: 2. The chain's CDR3 is CASSGGQGNTGELFF. The CDR3, as DNA: TGTGCCAGCAGTGGGGGACAGGGTAACACCGGGGAGCTGTTTTTT.

The chain employs TRBV28 and TRBJ1-2; D is unresolved. CDR1 and CDR2 (germline): MDHEN, SYDVKM. CDR3 length: 17 residues. V gave up 7 bases and J gave up 3 bases, with 24 bases separating them. CDR3 sequence: CASIEEGSKEGYYGYTF. The CDR3 DNA reads TGTGCCAGCATAGAGGAGGGATCGAAGGAGGGTTACTATGGCTACACCTTC.

This chain joins TRBV28 and TRBJ2-1; 12 bases align to TRBD2. The CDR3 has 16 amino acids. V trimming: 5 bases; J trimming: 7 bases; junction bases outside the gene matches: 9. From germline, CDR1 is MDHEN and CDR2 SYDVKM. CDR3: CASSPLGTSGRNEQFF. The DNA of the CDR3 is TGTGCCAGCAGTCCCCTCGGGACTAGCGGGCGAAATGAGCAGTTCTTC. Full variable domain (rest looked up from reference TRBV28 and TRBJ2-1): DVKVTQSSRYLVKRTGEKVFLECVQDMDHENMFWYRQDPGLGLRLIYFSYDVKMKEKGDIPEGYSVSREKKERFSLILESASTNQTSMYLCASSPLGTSGRNEQFFGPGTRLTVL.

The chain links TRBV7-9 to TRBJ1-1, with D possibly matching TRBD1 (5 bases). V was shortened by 4 bases and J by 2 bases, with 11 bases between the two germline ends. Germline assignment: CDR1 SEHNR and CDR2 FQNEAQ (reference sequence). The CDR3 is 14 residues long. CDR3 DNA sequence: TGTGCCAGCAGCTCGCACGACAGTAACACTGAAGCTTTCTTT. It translates to CASSSHDSNTEAFF.

This chain joins TRBV11-2 and TRBJ2-1, with unresolved D. V lost 3 bases and J lost 3, with 9 bases in between. The V gene's germline CDR1 is SGHAT and CDR2 FQNNGV. There are 14 residues in the CDR3. CDR3 residues: CASSLMTGYNEQFF. The CDR3 coding sequence is TGTGCCAGCAGCTTGATGACTGGCTACAATGAGCAGTTCTTC. The whole variable domain, remainder taken from reference TRBV11-2 and TRBJ2-1, is EAGVAQSPRYKIIEKRQSVAFWCNPISGHATLYWYQQILGQGPKLLIQFQNNGVVDDSQLPKDRFSAERLKGVDSTLKIQPAKLEDSAVYLCASSLMTGYNEQFFGPGTRLTVL.

This clone appeared a single time. This chain connects TRBV7-2 to TRBJ2-7; either TRBD1 or TRBD2 may fit D (5 bases each). Deletions cut 4 bases from V and 3 bases from J, with 16 bases between. From germline, CDR1 is SGHTA and CDR2 FQGNSA. This CDR3 contains 15 residues. The CDR3 DNA sequence: TGTGCCAGCAGCTCACAGCCGGGACGGAACTACGAGCAGTACTTC. This codes for CASSSQPGRNYEQYF.

The chain recombines TRBV5-5 with TRBJ1-2; a possible D gene is TRBD1 (5 bases). The CDR3 contains 13 residues. Trimming removed 7 bases from V and 5 bases from J, with 15 bases in between. Germline V gives CDR1 SGHKS, CDR2 YYEKEE (reference sequence). CDR3 sequence reads: CASSSRGGYGYTF. In DNA, the CDR3 is TGTGCCAGCTCCTCCCGGGGCGGTTATGGCTACACCTTC.